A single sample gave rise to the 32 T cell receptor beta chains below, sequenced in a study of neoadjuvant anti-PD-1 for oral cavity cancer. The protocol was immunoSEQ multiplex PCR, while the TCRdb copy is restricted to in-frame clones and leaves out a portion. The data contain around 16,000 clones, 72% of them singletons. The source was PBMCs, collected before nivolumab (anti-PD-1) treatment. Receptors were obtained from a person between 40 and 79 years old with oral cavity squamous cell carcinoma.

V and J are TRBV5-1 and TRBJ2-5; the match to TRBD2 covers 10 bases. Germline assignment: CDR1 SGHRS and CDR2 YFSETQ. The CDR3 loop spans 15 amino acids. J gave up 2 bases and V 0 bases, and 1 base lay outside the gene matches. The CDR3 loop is CASSLELAGQETQYF. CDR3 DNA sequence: TGCGCCAGCAGCTTGGAACTAGCGGGGCAAGAGACCCAGTACTTC.

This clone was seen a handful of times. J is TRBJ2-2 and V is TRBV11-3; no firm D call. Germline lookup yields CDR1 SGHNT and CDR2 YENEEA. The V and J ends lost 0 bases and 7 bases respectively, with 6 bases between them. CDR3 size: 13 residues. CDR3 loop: CASSLDTGGELFF. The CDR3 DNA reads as TGTGCCAGCAGCTTAGATACCGGCGGGGAGCTGTTTTTT.

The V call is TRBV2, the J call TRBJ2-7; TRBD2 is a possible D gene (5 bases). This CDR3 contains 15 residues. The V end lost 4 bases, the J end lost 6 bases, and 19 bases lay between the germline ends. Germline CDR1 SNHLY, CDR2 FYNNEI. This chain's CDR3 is CASSVDPAGGLEQYF. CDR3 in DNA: TGTGCCAGCAGTGTAGATCCCGCGGGCGGGCTCGAGCAGTACTTC.

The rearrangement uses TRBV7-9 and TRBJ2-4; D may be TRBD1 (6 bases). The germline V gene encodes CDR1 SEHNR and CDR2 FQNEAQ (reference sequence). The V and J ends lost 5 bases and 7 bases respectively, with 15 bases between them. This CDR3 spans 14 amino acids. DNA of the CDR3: TGTGCCAGCAGCCCTGGGGGCTCTGGGAACATTCAGTACTTC. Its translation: CASSPGGSGNIQYF.

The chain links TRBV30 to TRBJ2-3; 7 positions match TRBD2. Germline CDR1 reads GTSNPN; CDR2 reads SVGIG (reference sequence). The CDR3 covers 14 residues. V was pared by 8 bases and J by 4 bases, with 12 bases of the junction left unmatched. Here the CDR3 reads CATELASGPDTQYF. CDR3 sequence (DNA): TGTGCCACCGAACTAGCGAGTGGGCCAGATACGCAGTATTTT.

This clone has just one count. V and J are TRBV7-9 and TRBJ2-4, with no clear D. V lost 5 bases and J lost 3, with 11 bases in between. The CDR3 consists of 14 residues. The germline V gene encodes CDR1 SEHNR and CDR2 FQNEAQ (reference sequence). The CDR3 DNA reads TGTGCCAGCAGCGCAAGCTTGGGCAAAAACATTCAGTACTTC. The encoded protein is CASSASLGKNIQYF.

The CDR3 region is CASSWGQGLAEQYF. Written as DNA, the CDR3 is TGCGCCAGCAGCTGGGGACAGGGGCTTGCTGAGCAGTACTTC. This chain joins TRBV5-1 and TRBJ2-7; 10 nucleotides match TRBD1. The CDR3 has 14 amino acids. V dropped 3 bases and J dropped 7; count of bases not matched to a gene: 7. CDR1 and CDR2 (germline): SGHRS, YFSETQ. Full variable domain (outside the CDR3, taken from reference TRBV5-1 and TRBJ2-7): KAGVTQTPRYLIKTRGQQVTLSCSPISGHRSVSWYQQTPGQGLQFLFEYFSETQRNKGNFPGRFSGRQFSNSRSEMNVSTLELGDSALYLCASSWGQGLAEQYFGPGTRLTVT.

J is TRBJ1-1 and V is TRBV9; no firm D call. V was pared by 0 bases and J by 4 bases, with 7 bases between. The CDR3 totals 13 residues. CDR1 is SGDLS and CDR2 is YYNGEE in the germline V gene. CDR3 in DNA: TGTGCCAGCAGCGTAGCTAGAGGCACTGAAGCTTTCTTT. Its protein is CASSVARGTEAFF.

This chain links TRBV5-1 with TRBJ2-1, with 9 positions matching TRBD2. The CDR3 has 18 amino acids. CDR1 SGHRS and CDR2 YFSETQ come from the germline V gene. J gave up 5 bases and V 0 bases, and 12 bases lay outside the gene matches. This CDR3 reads CASSLDGASGTRHNEQFF. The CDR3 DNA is TGCGCCAGCAGCTTGGATGGTGCTAGCGGGACGAGGCACAATGAGCAGTTCTTC.

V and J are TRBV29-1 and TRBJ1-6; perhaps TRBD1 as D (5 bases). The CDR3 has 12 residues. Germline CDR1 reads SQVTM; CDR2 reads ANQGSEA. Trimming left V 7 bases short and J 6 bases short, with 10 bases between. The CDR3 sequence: CSARDGNSPLHF. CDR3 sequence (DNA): TGCAGCGCCCGGGACGGTAATTCACCCCTCCACTTT.

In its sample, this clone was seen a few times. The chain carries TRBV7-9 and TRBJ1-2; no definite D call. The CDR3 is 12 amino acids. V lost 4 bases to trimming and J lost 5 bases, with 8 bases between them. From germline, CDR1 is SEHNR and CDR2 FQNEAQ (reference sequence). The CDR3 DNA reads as TGTGCCAGCAGCTACATGTTATATGGCTACACCTTC. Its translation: CASSYMLYGYTF.

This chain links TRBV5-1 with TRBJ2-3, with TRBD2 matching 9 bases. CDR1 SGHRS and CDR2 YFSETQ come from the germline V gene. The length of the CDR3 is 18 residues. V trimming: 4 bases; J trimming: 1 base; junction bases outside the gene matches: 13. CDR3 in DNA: TGCGCCAGCAGCCTTTTTGGCCTTCTAGCGGGACGCACAGATACGCAGTATTTT. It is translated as CASSLFGLLAGRTDTQYF.

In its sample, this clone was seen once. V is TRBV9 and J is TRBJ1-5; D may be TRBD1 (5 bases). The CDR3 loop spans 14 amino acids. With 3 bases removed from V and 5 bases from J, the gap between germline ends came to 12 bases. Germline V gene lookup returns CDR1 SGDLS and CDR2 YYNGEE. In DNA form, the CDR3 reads TGTGCCAGCAGCGGGGACGGATCGTATCAGCCCCAGCATTTT. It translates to CASSGDGSYQPQHF.

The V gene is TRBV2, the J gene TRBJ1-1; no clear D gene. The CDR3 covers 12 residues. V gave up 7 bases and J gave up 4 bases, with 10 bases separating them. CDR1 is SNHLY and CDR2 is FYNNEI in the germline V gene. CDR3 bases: TGTGCCAGCAAGGAAGTCACCACTGAAGCTTTCTTT. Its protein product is CASKEVTTEAFF.

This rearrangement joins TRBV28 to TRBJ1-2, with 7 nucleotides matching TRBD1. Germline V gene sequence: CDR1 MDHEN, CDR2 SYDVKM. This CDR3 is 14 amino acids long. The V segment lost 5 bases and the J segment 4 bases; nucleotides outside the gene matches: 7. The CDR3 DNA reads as TGTGCCAGCAGTACCCAGACAGGGTTCTATGGCTACACCTTC. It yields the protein CASSTQTGFYGYTF.

The CDR3 nucleotides read TGTGCCAGCAGTGGGAGGGGGGAGAATGAGCAGTTCTTC. Translating it yields CASSGRGENEQFF. This sequence joins TRBV2 and TRBJ2-1, with D possibly called TRBD1 or TRBD2 (6 bases each). The length of the CDR3 is 13 residues. V lost 4 bases, J lost 7 bases, and 11 bases lay in between. Germline assignment: CDR1 SNHLY and CDR2 FYNNEI. Variable domain in full (rest from reference TRBV2 and TRBJ2-1): EPEVTQTPSHQVTQMGQEVILRCVPISNHLYFYWYRQILGQKVEFLVSFYNNEISEKSEIFDDQFSVERPDGSNFTLKIRSTKLEDSAMYFCASSGRGENEQFFGPGTRLTVL.

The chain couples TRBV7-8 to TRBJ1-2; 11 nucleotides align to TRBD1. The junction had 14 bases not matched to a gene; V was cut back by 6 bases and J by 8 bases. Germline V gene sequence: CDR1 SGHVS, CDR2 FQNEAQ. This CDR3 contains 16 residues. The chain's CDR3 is CASSSEPGQGARGYTF. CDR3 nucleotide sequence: TGTGCCAGCAGTTCAGAGCCTGGACAGGGGGCGCGAGGCTACACCTTC. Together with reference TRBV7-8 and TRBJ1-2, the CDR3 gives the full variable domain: GAGVSQSPRYKVAKRGQDVALRCDPISGHVSLFWYQQALGQGPEFLTYFQNEAQLDKSGLPSDRFFAERPEGSVSTLKIQRTQQEDSAVYLCASSSEPGQGARGYTFGSGTRLTVV.

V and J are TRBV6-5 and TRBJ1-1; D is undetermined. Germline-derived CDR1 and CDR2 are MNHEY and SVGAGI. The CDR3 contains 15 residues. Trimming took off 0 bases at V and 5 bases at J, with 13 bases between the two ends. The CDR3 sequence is CASSYSWTLGTEAFF. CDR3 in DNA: TGTGCCAGCAGTTACTCATGGACCCTGGGAACTGAAGCTTTCTTT.

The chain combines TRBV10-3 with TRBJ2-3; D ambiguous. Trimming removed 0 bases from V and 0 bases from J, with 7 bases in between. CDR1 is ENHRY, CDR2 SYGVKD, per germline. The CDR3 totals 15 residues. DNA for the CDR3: TGTGCCATCAGTGAGTCTGGCGTTAGCACAGATACGCAGTATTTT. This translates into CAISESGVSTDTQYF.

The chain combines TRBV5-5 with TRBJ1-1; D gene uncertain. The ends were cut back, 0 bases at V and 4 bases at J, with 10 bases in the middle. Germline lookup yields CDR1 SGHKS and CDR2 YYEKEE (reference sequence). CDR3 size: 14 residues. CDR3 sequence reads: CASSLVGRSTEAFF. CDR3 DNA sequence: TGTGCCAGCAGCTTGGTAGGCAGGTCCACTGAAGCTTTCTTT.

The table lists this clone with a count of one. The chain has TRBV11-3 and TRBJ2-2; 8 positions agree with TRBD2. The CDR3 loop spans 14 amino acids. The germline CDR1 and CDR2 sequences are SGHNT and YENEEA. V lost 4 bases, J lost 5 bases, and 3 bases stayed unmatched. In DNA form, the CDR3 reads TGTGCCAGCAGCTCTTTAGCGGGAACCGGGGAGCTGTTTTTT. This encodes CASSSLAGTGELFF.

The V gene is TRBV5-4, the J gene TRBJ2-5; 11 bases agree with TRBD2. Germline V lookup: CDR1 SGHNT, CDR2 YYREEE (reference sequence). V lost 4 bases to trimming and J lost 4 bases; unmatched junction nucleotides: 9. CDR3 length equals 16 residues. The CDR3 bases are TGTGCCAGCAGCGTTTTTAGCGGGAGGGCCGGAGAGACCCAGTACTTC. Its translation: CASSVFSGRAGETQYF.

CDR3 sequence (DNA): TGTGCCAGCAGCTTAGTTGGGTCGAACACTGAAGCTTTCTTT. Translation: CASSLVGSNTEAFF. The chain combines TRBV5-8 with TRBJ1-1; D uncertain. The CDR3 loop spans 14 amino acids. V was clipped by 2 bases and J by 1 base, with 9 bases between them. From germline, CDR1 is SGHTS and CDR2 YDEGEE. Full variable domain (rest looked up from reference TRBV5-8 and TRBJ1-1): EAGVTQSPTHLIKTRGQQATLRCSPISGHTSVYWYQQALGLGLQFLLWYDEGEERNRGNFPPRFSGRQFPNYSSELNVNALELEDSALYLCASSLVGSNTEAFFGQGTRLTVV.

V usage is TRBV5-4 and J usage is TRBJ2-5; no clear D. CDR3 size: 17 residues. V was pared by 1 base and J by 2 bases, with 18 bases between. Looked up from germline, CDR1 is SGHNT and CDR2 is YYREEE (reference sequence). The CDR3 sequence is CASSLRIRTLKQETQYF. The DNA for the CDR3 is TGTGCCAGCAGCTTGCGAATCAGGACCCTTAAACAAGAGACCCAGTACTTC.

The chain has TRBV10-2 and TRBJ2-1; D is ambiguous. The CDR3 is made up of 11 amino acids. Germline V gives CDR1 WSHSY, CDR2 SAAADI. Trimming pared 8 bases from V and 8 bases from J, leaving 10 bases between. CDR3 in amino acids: CASLSVDEQFF. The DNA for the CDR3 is TGCGCCAGCCTGAGCGTCGATGAGCAGTTCTTC.

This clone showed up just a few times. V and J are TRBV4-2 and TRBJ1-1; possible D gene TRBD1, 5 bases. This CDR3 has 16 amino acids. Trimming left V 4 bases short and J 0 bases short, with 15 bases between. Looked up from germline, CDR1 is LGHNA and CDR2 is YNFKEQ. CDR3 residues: CASSLGGSIMNTEAFF. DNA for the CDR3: TGTGCCAGCAGCCTTGGGGGGTCAATCATGAACACTGAAGCTTTCTTT.

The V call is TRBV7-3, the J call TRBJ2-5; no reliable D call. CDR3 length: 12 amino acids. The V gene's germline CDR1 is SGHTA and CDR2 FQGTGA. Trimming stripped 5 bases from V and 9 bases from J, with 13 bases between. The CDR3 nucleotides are TGTGCCAGCAGCCTACCCCGTGGACCCCAGTACTTC. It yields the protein CASSLPRGPQYF.

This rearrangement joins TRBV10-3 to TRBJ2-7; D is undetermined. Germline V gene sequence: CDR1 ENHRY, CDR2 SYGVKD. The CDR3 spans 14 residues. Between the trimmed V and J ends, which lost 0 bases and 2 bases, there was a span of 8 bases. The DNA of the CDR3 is TGTGCCATCAGTGAGTCGAACCATGCCTACGAGCAGTACTTC. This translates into CAISESNHAYEQYF.

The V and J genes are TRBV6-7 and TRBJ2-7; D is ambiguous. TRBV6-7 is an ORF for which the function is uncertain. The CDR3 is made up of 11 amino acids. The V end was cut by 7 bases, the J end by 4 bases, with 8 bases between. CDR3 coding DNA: TGTGCCAGCAATCTAGGTTACGAGCAGTACTTC. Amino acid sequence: CASNLGYEQYF.

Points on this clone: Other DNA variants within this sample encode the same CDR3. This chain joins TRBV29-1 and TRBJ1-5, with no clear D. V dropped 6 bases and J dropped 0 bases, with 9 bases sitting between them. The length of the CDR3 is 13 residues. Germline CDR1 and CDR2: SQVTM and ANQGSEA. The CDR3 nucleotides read TGCAGCGTGAGGGAGAATAGCAATCAGCCCCAGCATTTT. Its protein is CSVRENSNQPQHF.

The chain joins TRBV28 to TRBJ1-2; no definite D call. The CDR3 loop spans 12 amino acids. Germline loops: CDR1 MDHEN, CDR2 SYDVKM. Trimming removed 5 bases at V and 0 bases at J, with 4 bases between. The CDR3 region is CASSTANYGYTF. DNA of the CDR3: TGTGCCAGCAGTACTGCTAACTATGGCTACACCTTC.

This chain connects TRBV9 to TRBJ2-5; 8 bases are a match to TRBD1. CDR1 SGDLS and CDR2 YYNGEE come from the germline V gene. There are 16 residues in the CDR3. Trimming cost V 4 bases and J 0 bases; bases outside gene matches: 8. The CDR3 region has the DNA TGTGCCAGCAGCCCCATAGGACAGGGCAACCAAGAGACCCAGTACTTC. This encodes CASSPIGQGNQETQYF.